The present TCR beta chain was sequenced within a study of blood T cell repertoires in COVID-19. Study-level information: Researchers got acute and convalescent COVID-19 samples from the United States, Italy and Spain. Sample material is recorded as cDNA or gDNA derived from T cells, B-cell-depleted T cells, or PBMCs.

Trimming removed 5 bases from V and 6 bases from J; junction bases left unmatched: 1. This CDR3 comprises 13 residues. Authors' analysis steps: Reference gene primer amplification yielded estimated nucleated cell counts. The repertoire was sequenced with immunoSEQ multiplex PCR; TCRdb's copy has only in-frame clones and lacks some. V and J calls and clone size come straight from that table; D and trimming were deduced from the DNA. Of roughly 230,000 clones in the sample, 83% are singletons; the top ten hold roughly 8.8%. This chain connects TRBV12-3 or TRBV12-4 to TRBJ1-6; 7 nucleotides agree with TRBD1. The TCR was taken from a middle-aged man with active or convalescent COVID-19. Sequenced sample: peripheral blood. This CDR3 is CASSGQVNSPLHF. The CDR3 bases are TGTGCCAGCAGTGGACAGGTTAATTCACCCCTCCACTTT.